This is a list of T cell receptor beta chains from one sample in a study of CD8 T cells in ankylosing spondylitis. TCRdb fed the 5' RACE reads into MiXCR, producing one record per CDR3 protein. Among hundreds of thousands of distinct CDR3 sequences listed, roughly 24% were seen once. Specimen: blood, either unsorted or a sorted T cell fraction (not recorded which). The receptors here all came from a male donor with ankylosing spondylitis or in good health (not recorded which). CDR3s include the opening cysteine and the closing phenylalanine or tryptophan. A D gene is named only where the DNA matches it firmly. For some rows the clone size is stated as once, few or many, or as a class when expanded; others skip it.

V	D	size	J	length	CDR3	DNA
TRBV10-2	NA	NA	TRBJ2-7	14	CASSELGRFYEQYF	TGCGCCAGCAGTGAACTCGGGAGATTCTACGAGCAGTACTTC
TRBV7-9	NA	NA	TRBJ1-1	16	CASSLGSGGMNTEAFF	TGTGCCAGCAGCTTAGGGTCTGGGGGGATGAACACTGAAGCTTTCTTT
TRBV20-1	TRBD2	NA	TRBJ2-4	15	CSAFTSGRTKNIQYF	TGCAGTGCTTTTACTAGCGGGAGAACCAAAAACATTCAGTACTTC
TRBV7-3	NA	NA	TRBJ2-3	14	CASSSGTNTDTQYF	TGTGCCAGCAGCTCCGGGACAAACACAGATACGCAGTATTTT
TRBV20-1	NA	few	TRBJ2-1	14	CSAQRGNSYNEQFF	TGCAGTGCCCAGCGCGGTAACTCCTACAATGAGCAGTTCTTC
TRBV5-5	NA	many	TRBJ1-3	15	CASSSGQSSGNTIYF	TGTGCCAGCAGCTCCGGACAGTCCTCTGGAAACACCATATATTTT
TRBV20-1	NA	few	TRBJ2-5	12	CSARVLGDTQYF	TGCAGTGCTAGAGTGTTGGGGGATACCCAGTACTTC
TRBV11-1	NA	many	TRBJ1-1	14	CASSLGRGNTEAFF	TGTGCCAGCAGCTTGGGCAGGGGTAACACTGAAGCTTTCTTT
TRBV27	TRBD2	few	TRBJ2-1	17	CASSRTGLADSPGEQFF	TGTGCCAGCAGCCGTACGGGACTAGCGGATTCCCCGGGCGAGCAGTTCTTC
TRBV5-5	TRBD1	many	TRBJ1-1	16	CASSLVTGGANTEAFF	TGTGCCAGCAGCTTGGTAACAGGGGGCGCGAACACTGAAGCTTTCTTT
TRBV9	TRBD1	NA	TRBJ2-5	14	CASSPWGQAETQYF	TGTGCCAGCAGCCCGTGGGGACAGGCGGAGACCCAGTACTTC